A selection of T cell receptor beta chains follows, all from one sample in a study of OX40 agonist ivuxolimab in advanced cancers. The method was immunoSEQ multiplex PCR; TCRdb's version includes in-frame clones alone and lacks a portion of them. The table has approximately 21,000 clones, under 90% seen once; the top ten hold 30%. The material was CD4+ or CD8+ T cells sorted from blood, obtained in a trial of the OX40 agonist ivuxolimab. All receptors come from an adult with an advanced solid tumor such as melanoma, head and neck, liver or kidney cancer. Each CDR3 is given with its conserved first and last residue. D genes are given only for firm matches. Only part of the rows carry a size: once, few, many, or a class if the clone is expanded.

.	TRBJ1-4	TRBV19	.	TGTGCCAGTAGCTTGGCAGGGTTCGAAAAACTGTTTTTT	CASSLAGFEKLFF
few	TRBJ2-2	TRBV2	TRBD2	TGTGCCAGCAGGAGACTAGCGGGAGGCGGGACCGGGGAGCTGTTTTTT	CASRRLAGGGTGELFF
.	TRBJ1-1	TRBV5-1	.	TGCGCCAGCAGCTTGGAGGGCAGGGGATACACTGAAGCTTTCTTT	CASSLEGRGYTEAFF
.	TRBJ1-5	TRBV19	.	TGTGCCAGTAGTATATTATACCGGGACCCCAATCAGCCCCAGCATTTT	CASSILYRDPNQPQHF
.	TRBJ1-5	TRBV5-6	.	TGTGCCAGCAGCGAAGGGAGTCATCAGCCCCAGCATTTT	CASSEGSHQPQHF
.	TRBJ2-1	TRBV4-2	TRBD2	TGTGCCAGCAGCCAAGACACTAGCGGAGGGTACAATGAGCAGTTCTTC	CASSQDTSGGYNEQFF
.	TRBJ1-1	TRBV15	.	TGTGCCACCAGCATGACAGGTAATCGTTTGGCTTTCTTT	CATSMTGNRLAFF
.	TRBJ1-2	TRBV28	.	TGTGCCAGCAAGGGGGGGGCGTACGGGTATGGCTACACCTTC	CASKGGAYGYGYTF
.	TRBJ2-3	TRBV9	TRBD1	TGTGCCAGCAGCGTACAGACAGGGGCTAGCACAGATACGCAGTATTTT	CASSVQTGASTDTQYF
.	TRBJ1-4	TRBV29-1	TRBD1	TGCAGCGTTGCAGGGGGGCCAACTAATGAAAAACTGTTTTTT	CSVAGGPTNEKLFF
.	TRBJ2-7	TRBV6-5	.	TGTGCCAGCAGTTACTCGAAGATAGCCGTAAAATACGAGCAGTACTTC	CASSYSKIAVKYEQYF
few	TRBJ1-4	TRBV19	.	TGTGCCAGTAGACTCAGAGGACCCGATGAAAAACTGTTTTTT	CASRLRGPDEKLFF
.	TRBJ1-3	TRBV28	.	TGTGCCAGCAGTTTATCAAGGGGGATCTCTGGAAACACCATATATTTT	CASSLSRGISGNTIYF
.	TRBJ2-7	TRBV7-3	.	TGTGCCAGCAGCCGTTTGACTTCGGACGAGCAGTACTTC	CASSRLTSDEQYF
.	TRBJ2-7	TRBV27	.	TGTGCCAGCAGTTCCGGCGGGAACTACGAGCAGTACTTC	CASSSGGNYEQYF
.	TRBJ2-7	TRBV18	.	TGTGCCAGCTCACTCAACTCCGGGCCGACCTACGAGCAGTACTTC	CASSLNSGPTYEQYF
.	TRBJ1-1	TRBV14	.	TGTGCCAGCAGCCTATTCAAGGGAGGGGTCGCGAACACTGAAGCTTTCTTT	CASSLFKGGVANTEAFF
.	TRBJ2-5	TRBV5-4	.	TGTGCCAGCAGGTCATTCAGTCGGGAGACCCAGTACTTC	CASRSFSRETQYF
.	TRBJ2-3	TRBV19	.	TGTGCCAGTAGTACCCCCGGGAAGCCCACAGATACGCAGTATTTT	CASSTPGKPTDTQYF
once	TRBJ1-1	TRBV30	.	TGTGCCTGGACCCAGGGGAACACTGAAGCTTTCTTT	CAWTQGNTEAFF
once	TRBJ1-1	TRBV7-2	.	TGTGCCAGCAGATGGGCAGGGAAGAACACTGAAGCTTTCTTT	CASRWAGKNTEAFF
.	TRBJ2-2	TRBV29-1	TRBD1	TGCAGCGTCGTAAAGACCGGGACAGGGGGTTCCGGGGAGCTGTTTTTT	CSVVKTGTGGSGELFF
.	TRBJ2-7	TRBV29-1	.	TGCAGCGTTGGTAACTTAATTGGGGCCGAGCAGTACTTC	CSVGNLIGAEQYF
.	TRBJ2-5	TRBV19	TRBD1	TGTGCCAGTAGTACCGCGGGACAGGGGTTTTGGACCCAGTACTTC	CASSTAGQGFWTQYF
.	TRBJ2-7	TRBV28	.	TGTGCCAGCAAAAGGGGCGGCGGGACCTACGAGCAGTACTTC	CASKRGGGTYEQYF
.	TRBJ1-1	TRBV2	.	TGTGCCAGCAGAGTCCCAGGGGAAAACACTGAAGCTTTCTTT	CASRVPGENTEAFF
.	TRBJ1-1	TRBV10-3	.	TGTGCCATCAGTGAGTCGGCGGACTTAAACACTGAAGCTTTCTTT	CAISESADLNTEAFF
.	TRBJ1-2	TRBV27	.	TGTGCCAGCAGGGGCAGCAATACTAACTATGGCTACACCTTC	CASRGSNTNYGYTF
few	TRBJ2-2	TRBV28	.	TGTGCCAGCAGTTTATATCTAAGGGGGGACGGCGGGGAGCTGTTTTTT	CASSLYLRGDGGELFF
.	TRBJ1-1	TRBV7-2	TRBD1	TGTGCCAGCAGCGATTACAGGGGCACTGAAGCTTTCTTT	CASSDYRGTEAFF
.	TRBJ1-2	TRBV5-8	.	TGTGCCAGCAGCCAGAAGGGAGAAAGGTCTGGCTACACCTTC	CASSQKGERSGYTF
.	TRBJ1-5	TRBV16	.	TGTGCCAGCAGCCAATACTCCCCCAGCCGCACAACTAATAGCAATCAGCCCCAGCATTTT	CASSQYSPSRTTNSNQPQHF
.	TRBJ2-3	TRBV5-5	.	TGTGCCAGCAGCTTGGGGGCGAGCGGGCGTACAGATACGCAGTATTTT	CASSLGASGRTDTQYF